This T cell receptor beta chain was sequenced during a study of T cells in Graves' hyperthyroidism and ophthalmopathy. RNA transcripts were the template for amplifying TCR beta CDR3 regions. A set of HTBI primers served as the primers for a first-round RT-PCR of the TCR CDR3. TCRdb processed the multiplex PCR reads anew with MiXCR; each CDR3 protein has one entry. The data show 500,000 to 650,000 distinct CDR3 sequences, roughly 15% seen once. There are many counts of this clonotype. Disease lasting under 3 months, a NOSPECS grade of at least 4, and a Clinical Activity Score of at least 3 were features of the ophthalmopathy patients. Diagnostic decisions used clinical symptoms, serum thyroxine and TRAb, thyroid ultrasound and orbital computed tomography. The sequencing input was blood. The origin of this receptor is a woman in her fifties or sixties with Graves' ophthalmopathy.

The CDR3 loop is CSARRWDRVYEQFF. The DNA for the CDR3 is TGCAGTGCTAGACGTTGGGACAGGGTGTACGAGCAGTTCTTC. J is TRBJ2-1 and V is TRBV20-1; 9 bases map to TRBD1. V shed 2 bases, J shed 10 bases, and the junction held 9 bases outside the gene matches. Per germline, CDR1 DFQATT and CDR2 SNEGSKA (reference sequence). The CDR3 length is 14 residues.